Described below is a single T cell receptor (beta chain) sequence and its context. Its antigen is unknown. Each TCR library consumed about 4,000 ng of total RNA. TCRdb reprocessed the 5' RACE reads, keeping one entry per CDR3 protein, no DNA. The ten top clones account for around 7%, within a sample of roughly 170,000 distinct CDR3 sequences. The data were obtained in a study of monozygotic twins with inflammatory bowel disease. General study results and limits: Different T cell subtypes could not be distinguished. Healthy co-twins exceeded IBD patients in TCRbeta diversity as measured by inverse Simpson.

CDR1 is DFQATT, CDR2 SNEGSKA, per germline (reference sequence). This CDR3 region has 15 residues. No sorting of T cells preceded isolation of total RNA from whole blood. This chain links TRBV20-1 with TRBJ2-7. The receptor was isolated from a human donor with ulcerative colitis or Crohn's disease, or a healthy co-twin of an affected twin (not recorded which). The sample was blood. Here the CDR3 reads CSARDWGMSSYEQYF.